The 4 T cell receptor beta chains reported below all come from one sample, sequenced in a study of blood T cell repertoires in COVID-19. The protocol was immunoSEQ multiplex PCR, while the TCRdb copy is restricted to in-frame clones and leaves out a portion. The sample gives 18,000 or so clones, 90% to 95% of which show up once; 4.1% is in the top ten. The sequencing sample was made of peripheral blood. The receptors stem from a woman aged 45 to 65 with active COVID-19.

The genes are TRBV6-1 and TRBJ2-3; tentatively, D is TRBD1 (5 bases). The CDR3 loop spans 13 amino acids. With 2 bases removed from V and 4 bases from J, the gap between germline ends came to 7 bases. The germline V gene has CDR1 MNHNS and CDR2 SASEGT. Here the CDR3 reads CASSEMGPDTQYF. Written as DNA, the CDR3 is TGTGCCAGCAGTGAAATGGGGCCAGATACGCAGTATTTT.

The rearrangement links TRBV27 to TRBJ2-7, with D possibly TRBD2 on 5 matching bases. Germline lookup yields CDR1 MNHEY and CDR2 SMNVEV (reference sequence). V gave up 6 bases and J gave up 6 bases, with 18 bases separating them. The CDR3 covers 14 residues. The CDR3 here is CASSSKEAASEQYF. The CDR3 DNA sequence: TGTGCCAGCAGCTCCAAGGAGGCAGCAAGCGAGCAGTACTTC.

The chain employs TRBV2 and TRBJ2-1, with D possibly matching TRBD2 (6 bases). CDR3 length: 13 residues. Trimming left V 11 bases short and J 5 bases short, with 16 bases between. CDR1 and CDR2 from the germline V gene are SNHLY and FYNNEI. CDR3 protein: CARAGPLNNEQFF. The CDR3 region has the DNA TGTGCCCGAGCGGGCCCGCTAAACAATGAGCAGTTCTTC.

The chain employs TRBV27 and TRBJ2-2, with a weak D call TRBD2 (5 bases). This CDR3 has 13 amino acids. The germline CDR1 and CDR2 sequences are MNHEY and SMNVEV (reference sequence). With 3 bases removed from V and 7 bases from J, the gap between germline ends came to 9 bases. The CDR3: CASSFPGFGELFF. CDR3 nucleotide sequence: TGTGCCAGCAGTTTCCCGGGGTTCGGGGAGCTGTTTTTT.